Listed below are T cell receptor beta chains from one sample, sequenced in a study of CD8+ T cells in alopecia areata. The assay was immunoSEQ multiplex PCR, and TCRdb's table has in-frame clones only and misses some. The repertoire has 200,000 to 250,000 clones, under 70% of them found once; the top ten carry around 4.2%. The sample in question was CD4+ T cells sorted from blood, obtained at week 4, from a patient treated with tofacitinib. Receptors originate from a human donor with alopecia areata. The conserved cysteine and the conserved F or W are not part of the CDR3 here.

v_call cdr3_aa
TRBV7-2 ASSLKGPGNQPQH
TRBV29-1 SALGLSYEQY
TRBV4-2 ASSQDRVSNQPQH
TRBV5-4 ASSLGGLTSGVETQY
TRBV30 AWGDSPNTEAF
TRBV28 ASSLGGGRTFNEQF
TRBV9 ASSAGPSGELF
TRBV30 ACTTGSQNIQY
TRBV27 ASRGTGGISNQPQH
TRBV5-1 ASSLAAGATPDTQY
TRBV27 ASSLEAEETQY
TRBV2 ASSERYEQY
TRBV7-2 ASSLGGYQETQY
TRBV9 ASSPGNYGYT
TRBV9 ASSVVGGLLETQY
TRBV29-1 SASRDRAGTQY
TRBV23-1 ASSRPAKTGAQETQY
TRBV6-5 ASTTTAYTEAF
TRBV29-1 SVGTPMNTEAF
TRBV30 AWNSGHGNIQY
TRBV9 ASSGDPGGTETQY
TRBV29-1 SVEDRGRGTEAF
TRBV12-5 ASYPGANTGELF
TRBV29-1 SVLTGVEQF
TRBV6-6 ASMPRLAGSTDTQY
TRBV11-1 ASSLARPETQY
TRBV29-1 SVGQGDPYGYT
TRBV2 ASSQGENIQY
TRBV4-1 ASSQGTSGGARETQY
TRBV30 AWKSSAGGNIPQY
TRBV29-1 SVGDRSQETQY
TRBV2 ASSEGAQPQH
TRBV7-9 ASSLTYDTQY
TRBV7-2 ASSPGVLNEQF
TRBV25-1 ASSESGQGRYEQY
TRBV10-3 AISNSPDNQPQH
TRBV4-2 ASSQSKEGSQY
TRBV5-1 ASRVRQEQETQY
TRBV29-1 SVVYKRDTQY
TRBV7-8 ASSLGGGRDIQY
TRBV14 ASSQSGGALYNEQF